Listed here are 16 T cell receptor beta chains from one sample, sequenced in a study of T-cell memory formation after mild COVID-19. MiXCR was run by TCRdb on the 5' RACE reads, yielding one entry per CDR3 protein. Of around 150,000 distinct CDR3 sequences listed, about 14% are singletons. Sequencing was carried out using PBMCs or a T cell subset sorted from them (not recorded which). The receptors here all came from an adult woman who had mild COVID-19 (a few samples of this study predate the infection). Cell type and time point are not known.

This clonotype was seen only a few times. CDR3 region: CASSVRERGIQYF. The CDR3 DNA sequence: TGTGCCAGCAGTGTTCGGGAGAGGGGCATTCAGTACTTC. The J gene is TRBJ2-4, the V gene TRBV2, with D possibly being TRBD2 (6 bases). CDR1 SNHLY and CDR2 FYNNEI come from the germline V gene. The CDR3 extends over 13 amino acids. Between the trimmed V and J ends, which lost 4 bases and 9 bases, there was a span of 13 bases.

The sample holds a few counts of this clonotype. The chain employs TRBV7-9 and TRBJ2-7; no reliable D call. V shed 3 bases and J shed 2 bases, with 11 bases lying between them. The CDR3 runs 14 residues. Germline V lookup: CDR1 SEHNR, CDR2 FQNEAQ (reference sequence). In DNA, the CDR3 is TGTGCCAGCAGCTTGGGTCATAGGCCCTACGAGCAGTACTTC. The encoded protein is CASSLGHRPYEQYF. Looking up the rest from reference TRBV7-9 and TRBJ2-7 gives the full variable domain: DTGVSQNPRHKITKRGQNVTFRCDPISEHNRLYWYRQTLGQGPEFLTYFQNEAQLEKSRLLSDRFSAERPKGSFSTLEIQRTEQGDSAMYLCASSLGHRPYEQYFGPGTRLTVT.

The chain carries TRBV7-9 and TRBJ2-3, with TRBD2 matching 9 bases. Trimming cost V 2 bases and J 0 bases; bases outside gene matches: 3. The CDR3 has 16 residues. The germline CDR1 and CDR2 sequences are SEHNR and FQNEAQ (reference sequence). CDR3 bases: TGTGCCAGCAGCTTAAGGACTAGCGCTAGCACAGATACGCAGTATTTT. It codes for CASSLRTSASTDTQYF.

The chain recombines TRBV7-2 with TRBJ2-5, with 8 bases fitting TRBD1. The DNA end is more similar to TRBJ2-7, so the J call may be wrong. Germline lookup yields CDR1 SGHTA and CDR2 FQGNSA. The CDR3 covers 14 residues. CDR3 in amino acids: CASSLLGQGIEQYF. Here the CDR3 DNA reads TGTGCCAGCAGCTTACTTGGACAGGGTATCGAGCAGTACTTC.

V gene TRBV12-3 or TRBV12-4 combines with J gene TRBJ2-7, with 8 bases matching TRBD1. CDR3 length: 11 amino acids. The ends lost 6 bases at V and 7 bases at J; junction bases unmatched: 2. For the CDR3, the DNA is TGTGCCAGCAGACAGGGGGGAGAGCAGTACTTC. Translated, it gives CASRQGGEQYF.

This clonotype was picked up many times. This sequence joins TRBV25-1 and TRBJ2-7; D is ambiguous. The V end lost 2 bases, the J end lost 3 bases, and 11 bases lay between the germline ends. CDR1 and CDR2 from the germline V gene are MGHDK and SYGVNS. The CDR3 spans 14 residues. This CDR3 reads CASSEGDIHYEQYF. DNA for the CDR3: TGTGCCAGCAGTGAAGGGGATATTCACTACGAGCAGTACTTC.

This clonotype was counted only a few times. The gene calls are TRBV12-3 or TRBV12-4 and TRBJ2-3; 11 bases are shared with TRBD2. The CDR3 runs 18 residues. V shed 6 bases, J shed 2 bases, and the junction held 13 bases outside the gene matches. CDR3 sequence reads: CASSDSSLLAGDTDTQYF. CDR3 coding DNA: TGTGCCAGCAGCGATTCCTCCTTACTAGCGGGAGACACAGATACGCAGTATTTT.

V is TRBV7-3 and J is TRBJ2-4; no clear D. Trimming left V 2 bases short and J 10 bases short, with 15 bases between. CDR1 and CDR2 from the germline V gene are SGHTA and FQGTGA. There are 14 residues in the CDR3. The CDR3 DNA follows: TGTGCCAGCAGCTTAGTACAGTTGTTAGTAATTCAGTACTTC. It is translated as CASSLVQLLVIQYF. Drawing the rest from reference TRBV7-3 and TRBJ2-4, the complete variable domain is GAGVSQTPSNKVTEKGKYVELRCDPISGHTALYWYRQSLGQGPEFLIYFQGTGAADDSGLPNDRFFAVRPEGSVSTLKIQRTERGDSAVYLCASSLVQLLVIQYFGAGTRLSVL.

V and J are TRBV7-2 and TRBJ2-1, with 10 bases lining up with TRBD2. Germline values: CDR1 SGHTA, CDR2 FQGNSA. This CDR3 is built from 15 residues. Losses at the gene ends were 7 bases for V and 3 bases for J; bases not matched to a gene: 6. The CDR3 here is CASTRTSGFYNEQFF. CDR3 nucleotide sequence: TGTGCCAGCACCCGGACTAGCGGATTCTACAATGAGCAGTTCTTC.

There are a few counts of this clonotype. V usage is TRBV5-1 and J usage is TRBJ2-5; possibly TRBD1 for D (5 bases). V dropped 7 bases and J dropped 7 bases, with 14 bases sitting between them. CDR1 SGHRS and CDR2 YFSETQ come from the germline V gene. The CDR3 sequence is 12 residues long. The CDR3, as DNA: TGCGCCAGCGGTCAGGGTGGCGGGACCCAGTACTTC. Translated, it gives CASGQGGGTQYF.

The gene calls are TRBV18 and TRBJ2-2; D is perhaps TRBD1 (6 bases). Trimming took off 3 bases at V and 2 bases at J, with 13 bases between the two ends. The V gene's germline CDR1 is KGHSH and CDR2 LQKENI. The CDR3 extends over 16 amino acids. Here the CDR3 reads CASSPPLRGNTGELFF. CDR3 DNA: TGTGCCAGCTCACCTCCCCTCAGGGGAAACACCGGGGAGCTGTTTTTT.

At least ten counts were recorded for this clonotype. The V call is TRBV7-3, the J call TRBJ2-1, with 9 positions matching TRBD1. This CDR3 is built from 15 residues. CDR1 is SGHTA and CDR2 is FQGTGA in the germline V gene. J gave up 7 bases and V 5 bases, and 9 bases lay outside the gene matches. The CDR3 here is CASSPTGGAPNEQFF. The DNA for the CDR3 is TGTGCCAGCAGCCCGACAGGGGGGGCCCCAAATGAGCAGTTCTTC.

This clonotype was observed a few times. The chain is built from TRBV30 and TRBJ2-1; D gene unclear. The CDR3 sequence is 10 residues long. CDR1 and CDR2 from the germline V gene are GTSNPN and SVGIG (reference sequence). V was clipped by 6 bases and J by 10 bases, with 10 bases between them. CDR3 sequence (DNA): TGTGCCTGCGTCTCTGGGGAGCAGTTCTTC. Translating it yields CACVSGEQFF. Full variable domain (rest looked up from reference TRBV30 and TRBJ2-1): SQTIHQWPATLVQPVGSPLSLECTVEGTSNPNLYWYRQAAGRGLQLLFYSVGIGQISSEVPQNLSASRPQDRQFILSSKKLLLSDSGFYLCACVSGEQFFGPGTRLTVL.

The chain employs TRBV20-1 and TRBJ2-1, with D unresolved. CDR3 length equals 15 residues. V was shortened by 7 bases and J by 0 bases, with 16 bases between the two germline ends. Germline V gene data show CDR1 as DFQATT and CDR2 as SNEGSKA (reference sequence). The CDR3 coding sequence is TGCAGTGTACCTCTCTATGCTGACTCCTACAATGAGCAGTTCTTC. It yields the protein CSVPLYADSYNEQFF.

The chain combines TRBV27 with TRBJ2-2; 9 bases agree with TRBD1. V shed 6 bases and J 1 base; nucleotides not matched to a gene: 9. The germline V gene has CDR1 MNHEY and CDR2 SMNVEV (reference sequence). The CDR3 totals 17 residues. CDR3 region: CASSEIGQGRNTGELFF. CDR3 bases: TGTGCCAGCAGCGAGATTGGACAGGGGAGGAACACCGGGGAGCTGTTTTTT.

This clonotype came up many times. This rearrangement joins TRBV6-4 to TRBJ2-3; TRBD2 aligns across 13 bases. CDR3 length equals 17 residues. The ends lost 2 bases at V and 0 bases at J; junction bases unmatched: 2. Looked up from germline, CDR1 is MRHNA and CDR2 is SNTAGT. The CDR3 DNA is TGTGCCAGCAGTGACGGGACTAGCGGGACCAGCACAGATACGCAGTATTTT. This codes for CASSDGTSGTSTDTQYF.